Listed below are T cell receptor beta chains from one sample, sequenced in a study of cytomegalovirus exposure and HLA in healthy donors. The repertoire was sequenced with immunoSEQ multiplex PCR; TCRdb's copy has only in-frame clones and lacks some. The sample lists about 120,000 clones, roughly four fifths occurring once. The sample consisted of PBMCs. These TCRs come from a woman aged 25-40 years in good health and CMV-seronegative. CDR3s include the opening cysteine and the closing phenylalanine or tryptophan. The D gene is left open where the match is weak. For some rows the clone size is stated as once, few or many, or as a class when expanded; others skip it.

abundance | j_gene | v_gene | d_gene | CDR3aa | CDR3nt
- | TRBJ1-4 | TRBV7-7 | - | CASSNKLGAGEKLFF | TGTGCCAGCAGCAACAAGTTGGGGGCCGGTGAAAAACTGTTTTTT
few | TRBJ1-1 | TRBV19 | - | CASSTSGIMNTEAFF | TGTGCCAGTAGTACCTCCGGGATTATGAACACTGAAGCTTTCTTT
- | TRBJ1-1 | TRBV7-8 | - | CASSTNRQSNTEAFF | TGTGCCAGCAGCACCAACCGACAGAGTAACACTGAAGCTTTCTTT
- | TRBJ1-1 | TRBV6-1 | - | CASRRGTSDEAFF | TGTGCCAGCAGAAGAGGGACATCCGATGAAGCTTTCTTT
- | TRBJ2-7 | TRBV5-1 | - | CASRSGTYYEQYF | TGCGCCAGCAGGAGCGGAACTTACTACGAGCAGTACTTC
- | TRBJ2-3 | TRBV9 | TRBD1 | CASRSGTVRDTQYF | TGTGCCAGCAGGTCCGGGACAGTTCGAGATACGCAGTATTTT
- | TRBJ1-1 | TRBV4-2 | - | CASSQDRGRVTEAFF | TGTGCCAGCAGCCAAGACCGCGGCAGGGTAACTGAAGCTTTCTTT
- | TRBJ1-5 | TRBV4-1 | TRBD1 | CASSQETGEFNQPQHF | TGCGCCAGCAGCCAAGAGACAGGGGAGTTCAATCAGCCCCAGCATTTT
many | TRBJ2-6 | TRBV4-3 | - | CASSQGGGSGANVLTF | TGCGCCAGCAGCCAAGGGGGCGGCTCTGGGGCCAACGTCCTGACTTTC
- | TRBJ2-1 | TRBV5-1 | TRBD1 | CASSGDRGEFGEQFF | TGCGCCAGCAGTGGGGACAGGGGAGAATTCGGTGAGCAGTTCTTC
- | TRBJ1-5 | TRBV4-3 | - | CASSQDPESNQPQHF | TGCGCCAGCAGCCAAGATCCAGAAAGCAATCAGCCCCAGCATTTT
- | TRBJ1-6 | TRBV19 | - | CASRRGTGTNSPLHF | TGTGCCAGTCGGCGGGGTACAGGAACAAATTCACCCCTCCACTTT
- | TRBJ1-3 | TRBV7-9 | - | CASSLVPGSGNTIYF | TGTGCCAGCAGCTTAGTCCCCGGCTCTGGAAACACCATATATTTT
- | TRBJ1-2 | TRBV29-1 | - | CSVEAVEYYGYTF | TGCAGCGTTGAGGCCGTGGAGTACTATGGCTACACCTTC
- | TRBJ1-2 | TRBV7-9 | - | CASSLASGLYGYTF | TGTGCCAGCAGCTTAGCGTCAGGGCTGTATGGCTACACCTTC
- | TRBJ2-3 | TRBV4-3 | - | CASSQDQGTDTQYF | TGCGCCAGCAGCCAAGATCAGGGCACAGATACGCAGTATTTT
- | TRBJ2-5 | TRBV5-1 | TRBD2 | CASSWTREETQYF | TGCGCCAGCAGCTGGACTAGGGAGGAGACCCAGTACTTC
- | TRBJ1-5 | TRBV6-6 | - | CASSPGSNQPQHF | TGTGCCAGCAGTCCGGGTAGCAATCAGCCCCAGCATTTT
- | TRBJ2-5 | TRBV7-2 | TRBD2 | CASSSTSGGQETQYF | TGTGCCAGCAGCTCGACTAGCGGGGGGCAAGAGACCCAGTACTTC
- | TRBJ2-1 | TRBV27 | TRBD1 | CASSYQQGARYNEQFF | TGTGCCAGCAGTTACCAACAGGGGGCGCGATACAATGAGCAGTTCTTC
- | TRBJ1-1 | TRBV14 | - | CASSQAGSRVNTEAFF | TGTGCCAGCAGCCAAGCAGGAAGTCGAGTTAACACTGAAGCTTTCTTT
- | TRBJ2-7 | TRBV6-5 | TRBD1 | CASSYFPRRQGYEQYF | TGTGCCAGCAGTTACTTCCCCCGACGACAGGGCTACGAGCAGTACTTC
- | TRBJ1-6 | TRBV9 | TRBD1 | CASSVGDREFNSPLHF | TGTGCCAGCAGCGTAGGGGACAGAGAGTTTAATTCACCCCTCCACTTT
- | TRBJ1-5 | TRBV30 | - | CAWNSGGINQPQHF | TGTGCCTGGAATTCGGGGGGGATCAATCAGCCCCAGCATTTT
- | TRBJ2-7 | TRBV28 | - | CASSPHRRGQLRTYEQYF | TGTGCCAGCAGCCCTCACCGCCGAGGACAACTTAGAACCTACGAGCAGTACTTC
- | TRBJ1-1 | TRBV7-2 | TRBD1 | CASSFTGTENTEAFF | TGTGCCAGCAGCTTCACCGGGACAGAGAACACTGAAGCTTTCTTT
- | TRBJ2-7 | TRBV27 | - | CASRNIASSYEQYF | TGTGCCAGCAGGAACATAGCGAGCTCCTACGAGCAGTACTTC
- | TRBJ2-1 | TRBV11-2 | TRBD2 | CASSPPASGRASEQFF | TGTGCCAGCAGCCCGCCCGCTAGCGGGAGGGCCAGTGAGCAGTTCTTC
- | TRBJ2-7 | TRBV2 | TRBD2 | CASSEAGGIYEQYF | TGTGCCAGCAGTGAGGCGGGGGGTATCTACGAGCAGTACTTC
- | TRBJ1-5 | TRBV7-8 | - | CASSSPTGKLGNQPQHF | TGTGCCAGCAGCTCCCCAACGGGGAAATTAGGCAATCAGCCCCAGCATTTT
- | TRBJ2-1 | TRBV27 | - | CASSLSKGGEQFF | TGTGCCAGCAGTTTAAGTAAAGGGGGTGAGCAGTTCTTC
- | TRBJ2-5 | TRBV12-5 | TRBD2 | CASRASGGTSETQYF | TGTGCTAGTAGGGCTAGCGGGGGCACCTCAGAGACCCAGTACTTC
- | TRBJ1-6 | TRBV5-6 | TRBD1 | CASSVGQGISPLHF | TGTGCCAGCAGCGTTGGACAGGGGATTTCACCCCTCCACTTT
- | TRBJ1-2 | TRBV30 | TRBD1 | CAWTLLEGAEGYTF | TGTGCCTGGACCCTGCTTGAGGGGGCGGAAGGCTACACCTTC
- | TRBJ2-4 | TRBV7-2 | - | CASSREGDRNIQYF | TGTGCCAGCAGCCGAGAGGGGGATCGGAACATTCAGTACTTC
- | TRBJ2-2 | TRBV2 | TRBD1 | CASSRGYSTGELFF | TGTGCCAGCAGCAGGGGGTATTCTACCGGGGAGCTGTTTTTT
- | TRBJ1-1 | TRBV5-5 | TRBD1 | CASSLVTGAEAFF | TGTGCCAGCAGCTTGGTAACAGGGGCTGAAGCTTTCTTT
few | TRBJ2-1 | TRBV5-1 | TRBD2 | CASSLAGVEPYNEQFF | TGCGCCAGCAGTTTAGCGGGAGTAGAACCTTACAATGAGCAGTTCTTC